This TCR beta chain was captured by sequencing in a study of blood T cell repertoires in COVID-19. Across the whole study: Whether acute or convalescent, the COVID-19 samples came from the United States, Italy and Spain. T cells, B-cell-depleted T cells, or PBMCs provided the cDNA or gDNA that served as material.

Per germline, CDR1 SGHTA and CDR2 FQGNSA. Trimming stripped 1 base from V and 0 bases from J, with 3 bases between. CDR3 length equals 13 residues. In the study's own analysis: Researchers report that nucleated cell counts were estimated from reference gene primer amplification. Measured with immunoSEQ multiplex PCR; TCRdb has only the in-frame clones, and not every one. Clone size and the V and J calls come from that table; the DNA yielded D and trimming. Of just over 90,000 clones in the sample, around four fifths are singletons; the top ten hold around 15%. The sequence derives from a human donor in a cohort sampled during active COVID-19. Sequencing input: peripheral blood. This chain uses TRBV7-2 with TRBJ1-1, with D uncertain. CDR3 sequence: CASSLVMNTEAFF. CDR3 DNA: TGTGCCAGCAGCTTAGTTATGAACACTGAAGCTTTCTTT.